The next 6 T cell receptor beta chains were all read from a single sample in a study of cytomegalovirus exposure and HLA in healthy donors. Primers included in the PCR were 60 Vbeta and 13 Jbeta primers. Here immunoSEQ multiplex PCR was the method, and the copy in TCRdb shows in-frame clones only, minus some. This sample has fewer than 95,000 clones, with around three quarters found just once. The sample was PBMCs. These receptors all stem from a man aged 25-45 years in good health and CMV-seronegative.

The chain uses TRBV5-5 and TRBJ1-5; D is ambiguous. CDR3 length equals 14 residues. With 0 bases removed from V and 1 base from J, the gap between germline ends came to 5 bases. Germline CDR1 and CDR2: SGHKS and YYEKEE (reference sequence). The CDR3 protein is CASSLVASNQPQHF. CDR3 sequence (DNA): TGTGCCAGCAGCTTGGTAGCCAGCAATCAGCCCCAGCATTTT.

The CDR3 region is CASSDRPGGGYTF. CDR3 sequence (DNA): TGTGCCAGCAGTGATAGGCCAGGGGGGGGCTACACCTTC. The gene calls are TRBV2 and TRBJ1-2, with TRBD1 matching 7 bases. Germline V gene lookup returns CDR1 SNHLY and CDR2 FYNNEI. The junction had 6 bases not matched to a gene; V was cut back by 3 bases and J by 8 bases. This CDR3 spans 13 amino acids.

The genes are TRBV18 and TRBJ2-5; perhaps TRBD1 as D (5 bases). Per germline, CDR1 KGHSH and CDR2 LQKENI. The CDR3 is 13 residues long. Trimming left V 4 bases short and J 1 base short, with 7 bases between. The CDR3 spells CASSRTPQETQYF. CDR3 DNA sequence: TGTGCCAGCTCACGGACACCCCAAGAGACCCAGTACTTC. Drawing the rest from reference TRBV18 and TRBJ2-5, the complete variable domain is NAGVMQNPRHLVRRRGQEARLRCSPMKGHSHVYWYRQLPEEGLKFMVYLQKENIIDESGMPKERFSAEFPKEGPSILRIQQVVRGDSAAYFCASSRTPQETQYFGPGTRLLVL.

This rearrangement joins TRBV18 to TRBJ1-2; TRBD1 agrees at 8 bases. V was pared by 3 bases and J by 8 bases, with 5 bases of the junction left unmatched. This CDR3 has 13 amino acids. Germline CDR1 reads KGHSH; CDR2 reads LQKENI. This CDR3 is CASSPTGDRGYTF. The CDR3 DNA is TGTGCCAGCTCACCGACAGGGGACCGCGGCTACACCTTC. Combining the CDR3 with reference TRBV18 and TRBJ1-2 gives the whole variable domain NAGVMQNPRHLVRRRGQEARLRCSPMKGHSHVYWYRQLPEEGLKFMVYLQKENIIDESGMPKERFSAEFPKEGPSILRIQQVVRGDSAAYFCASSPTGDRGYTFGSGTRLTVV.

The chain is built from TRBV7-3 and TRBJ1-2, with TRBD1 matching 8 bases. The germline CDR1 and CDR2 sequences are SGHTA and FQGTGA. J lost 5 bases, V lost 0 bases, and 5 bases had no gene match. The CDR3 extends over 15 amino acids. CDR3 loop: CASSLTGQASYGYTF. The CDR3 DNA reads TGTGCCAGCAGCTTAACGGGACAGGCGAGTTATGGCTACACCTTC.

At least ten counts were recorded for this clone. The chain employs TRBV2 and TRBJ2-1; no clear D gene. Trimming pared 4 bases from V and 7 bases from J, leaving 8 bases between. Germline CDR1 is SNHLY and CDR2 is FYNNEI. The CDR3 loop spans 12 amino acids. The CDR3 protein is CASSGSRNEQFF. The CDR3 DNA is TGTGCCAGCAGTGGAAGTCGGAATGAGCAGTTCTTC.